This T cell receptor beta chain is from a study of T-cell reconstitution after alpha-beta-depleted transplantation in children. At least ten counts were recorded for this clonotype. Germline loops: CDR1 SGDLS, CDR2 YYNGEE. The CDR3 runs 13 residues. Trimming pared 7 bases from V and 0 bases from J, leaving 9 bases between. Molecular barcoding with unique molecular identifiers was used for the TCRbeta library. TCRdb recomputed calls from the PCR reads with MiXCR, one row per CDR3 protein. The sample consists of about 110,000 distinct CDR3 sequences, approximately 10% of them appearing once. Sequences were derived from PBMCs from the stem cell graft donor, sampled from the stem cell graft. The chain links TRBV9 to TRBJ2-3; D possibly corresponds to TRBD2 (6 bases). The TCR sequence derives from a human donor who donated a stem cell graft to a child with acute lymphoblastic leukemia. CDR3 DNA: TGTGCCAGCGGTAGCGGCAGCACAGATACGCAGTATTTT. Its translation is CASGSGSTDTQYF.